These 14 T cell receptor beta chains came from one sample sequenced in a study of T cell changes during pregnancy in multiple sclerosis. Libraries were prepared by immunoSEQ multiplex PCR; TCRdb keeps only in-frame clonotypes and omits some of them. Of around 30,000 clones listed, less than 95% are singletons. The source material was CD8+ T cells from peripheral blood mononuclear cells, sampled in the second trimester of pregnancy. All receptors come from a female donor with multiple sclerosis, enrolled in a pregnancy study.

The chain recombines TRBV11-3 with TRBJ2-7; D may be TRBD1 (6 bases). CDR1 SGHNT and CDR2 YENEEA come from the germline V gene. Trimming took off 0 bases at V and 5 bases at J, with 8 bases between the two ends. This CDR3 has 13 amino acids. The CDR3 is CASSLDGGDEQYF. The CDR3 bases are TGTGCCAGCAGCTTAGATGGGGGCGACGAGCAGTACTTC.

V gene TRBV27 combines with J gene TRBJ2-7, with D perhaps TRBD2 (6 bases). V gave up 2 bases and J gave up 2 bases, with 10 bases separating them. This CDR3 is built from 14 residues. CDR1 and CDR2 from the germline V gene are MNHEY and SMNVEV (reference sequence). CDR3 nucleotide sequence: TGTGCCAGCAGTTTAGCGGGGACGGCCTACGAGCAGTACTTC. Encoded protein: CASSLAGTAYEQYF.

Note on this clone: Relative to the germline gene, one junction end is altered; a read error may explain this. V and J are TRBV15 and TRBJ2-1, with 7 bases that match TRBD2. CDR3 length: 15 amino acids. Per the germline V gene, CDR1 is LNHNV and CDR2 is YYDKDF (reference sequence). CDR3 region: CATSAREASDNEQFF. The CDR3 DNA follows: TGTGCCACCAGCGCCCGGGAGGCCTCCGACAATGAGCAGTTCTTC.

The chain joins TRBV4-1 to TRBJ2-2, with 10 nucleotides matching TRBD1. This CDR3 has 17 residues. Losses at the gene ends were 2 bases for V and 6 bases for J; bases not matched to a gene: 9. Germline V gene data show CDR1 as MGHRA and CDR2 as YSYEKL. CDR3 residues: CASSQFPGTGESGELFF. Here the CDR3 DNA reads TGCGCCAGCAGCCAATTCCCCGGGACAGGGGAATCCGGGGAGCTGTTTTTT.

This clone was seen a single time. The chain has TRBV28 and TRBJ2-7; TRBD2 is a possible D gene (5 bases). CDR1 and CDR2 (germline): MDHEN, SYDVKM. The V gene lost 6 bases and the J gene lost 0 bases, with 21 bases spanning the gap. The CDR3 extends over 17 amino acids. This CDR3 reads CASSLGLRGPSSYEQYF. The CDR3 region has the DNA TGTGCCAGCAGCTTGGGATTACGGGGTCCCAGCTCCTACGAGCAGTACTTC. Variable domain in full (rest from reference TRBV28 and TRBJ2-7): DVKVTQSSRYLVKRTGEKVFLECVQDMDHENMFWYRQDPGLGLRLIYFSYDVKMKEKGDIPEGYSVSREKKERFSLILESASTNQTSMYLCASSLGLRGPSSYEQYFGPGTRLTVT.

This clone was picked up one time. This chain joins TRBV4-1 and TRBJ2-5; TRBD1 agrees at 8 bases. This CDR3 region has 14 residues. The germline CDR1 and CDR2 sequences are MGHRA and YSYEKL. Unmatched junction bases numbered 3, after V lost 1 base and J lost 5 bases. As DNA, the CDR3 is TGCGCCAGCAGCCAAGGTCAGGGGGCTGAGACCCAGTACTTC. Translation: CASSQGQGAETQYF.

The chain joins TRBV28 to TRBJ1-5; TRBD1 aligns across 10 bases. The CDR3 spans 17 residues. V was clipped by 8 bases and J by 1 base; unmatched bases: 11. Germline-derived CDR1 and CDR2 are MDHEN and SYDVKM. The CDR3 region is CASFSGWTGGSNQPQHF. The CDR3 nucleotides are TGTGCCAGCTTCTCCGGGTGGACAGGGGGGAGCAATCAGCCCCAGCATTTT.

The J gene is TRBJ1-2, the V gene TRBV19; 8 bases line up with TRBD1. Germline V gene data show CDR1 as LNHDA and CDR2 as SQIVND (reference sequence). The V and J ends lost 3 bases and 4 bases, in that order; junction bases with no gene match: 4. The CDR3 covers 14 residues. The CDR3 DNA follows: TGTGCCAGTAGTATTTGGGACAGGACCTATGGCTACACCTTC. Protein sequence: CASSIWDRTYGYTF.

The rearrangement links TRBV5-6 to TRBJ2-1; tentative D call: TRBD1 (6 bases). The ends were cut back, 4 bases at V and 6 bases at J, with 17 bases in the middle. CDR1 and CDR2 (germline): SGHDT, YYEEEE. The CDR3 loop spans 15 amino acids. CDR3 in DNA: TGTGCCAGCAGCCCTTACCCTACAGGGAGCAATGAGCAGTTCTTC. Translated, it gives CASSPYPTGSNEQFF.

The chain joins TRBV5-5 to TRBJ2-3; possibly TRBD2 for D (5 bases). Trimming left V 4 bases short and J 14 bases short, with 20 bases between. This CDR3 region has 13 residues. Per germline, CDR1 SGHKS and CDR2 YYEKEE (reference sequence). CDR3 sequence reads: CASSPTTIPVPYF. In nucleotides, the CDR3 is TGTGCCAGCAGCCCTACGACTATCCCCGTCCCGTATTTT. The entire variable domain, with the rest obtained from reference TRBV5-5 and TRBJ2-3, is as follows: DAGVTQSPTHLIKTRGQQVTLRCSPISGHKSVSWYQQVLGQGPQFIFQYYEKEERGRGNFPDRFSARQFPNYSSELNVNALLLGDSALYLCASSPTTIPVPYFGPGTRLTVL.

The chain is built from TRBV4-2 and TRBJ2-7, with 9 positions matching TRBD2. The CDR3 covers 17 residues. Germline CDR1 reads LGHNA; CDR2 reads YNFKEQ. V was pared by 0 bases and J by 5 bases, with 11 bases of the junction left unmatched. CDR3 DNA: TGTGCCAGCAGCCAAGAGGAAGGGACTAGCTCAGGTCACGAGCAGTACTTC. This encodes CASSQEEGTSSGHEQYF.

The genes are TRBV30 and TRBJ2-2, with D perhaps TRBD1 (5 bases). V lost 0 bases and J lost 3, with 11 bases in between. The CDR3 contains 15 residues. Looked up from germline, CDR1 is GTSNPN and CDR2 is SVGIG (reference sequence). CDR3: CAWSVRSRDTGELFF. The CDR3 DNA reads TGTGCCTGGAGTGTACGGAGCAGGGACACCGGGGAGCTGTTTTTT.

The rearrangement joins TRBV7-9 to TRBJ2-7; 7 bases are a match to TRBD2. Germline trimming cut 7 bases from V and 4 bases from J; bases unmatched to any gene: 13. The CDR3 spans 15 residues. Germline V gene data show CDR1 as SEHNR and CDR2 as FQNEAQ (reference sequence). The CDR3 sequence: CASTDTGTMLYEQYF. In DNA form, the CDR3 reads TGTGCCAGCACCGATACCGGGACTATGCTGTACGAGCAGTACTTC. Full variable domain (missing parts from reference TRBV7-9 and TRBJ2-7): DTGVSQNPRHKITKRGQNVTFRCDPISEHNRLYWYRQTLGQGPEFLTYFQNEAQLEKSRLLSDRFSAERPKGSFSTLEIQRTEQGDSAMYLCASTDTGTMLYEQYFGPGTRLTVT.

The V and J genes are TRBV9 and TRBJ2-6, with a weak D call TRBD1 (5 bases). The CDR3 is 16 residues long. Trimming pared 1 base from V and 2 bases from J, leaving 10 bases between. CDR1 is SGDLS and CDR2 is YYNGEE in the germline V gene. In DNA form, the CDR3 reads TGTGCCAGCAGCGTAACATTCAGGGCTGGGGCCAACGTCCTGACTTTC. Its protein product is CASSVTFRAGANVLTF.